The entry below gives a single T cell receptor (beta chain) sequence along with its context. No antigen is known for it. This specimen belongs to a study of cytomegalovirus exposure and HLA in healthy donors. Findings and limits, study-wide: A previous analysis found most TCR beta V segments productive roughly 87% or roughly 30% of the time. One variant, a missense change in DCLRE1C, was linked in a later analysis to TCR beta V- and J-gene trimming. The study listed some 160 cytomegalovirus-associated TCR beta chains.

The CDR3 runs to 15 residues. The V gene's germline CDR1 is MGHRA and CDR2 YSYEKL. Trimming removed 4 bases from V and 3 bases from J; junction bases left unmatched: 2. Primers: 60 Vbeta forward and 13 Jbeta reverse. Sequencing was performed with immunoSEQ multiplex PCR; in TCRdb, only in-frame clones are kept and a portion is missing. The repertoire holds 150,000 to 200,000 clones, 80% to 90% seen once, with under 2.5% in the top ten. This TCR derives from a woman aged 18-30 years in good health and CMV-seronegative. The chain uses TRBV4-1 and TRBJ2-1, with 11 positions matching TRBD2. The sample was PBMCs. The DNA for the CDR3 is TGCGCCAGCAGCCTACTAGCGGGAGACTACAATGAGCAGTTCTTC. As protein: CASSLLAGDYNEQFF.